These 17 T cell receptor beta chains share one sample of origin, sequenced in a study of shared clonotypes between healthy human individuals. Method: immunoSEQ multiplex PCR; TCRdb's copy keeps in-frame clones and lacks some. The sample records about 2.4 million clones, under 95% being singletons. The sequenced sample was naive CD4+ T cells from PBMCs. Subset given: CD45RA+ positively selected. All receptors derive from a man aged 18 to 29 in good health. Some clones in this sample may be carry-over from other donors' samples.

The chain carries TRBV29-1 and TRBJ1-1; a possible D gene is TRBD1 (5 bases). V lost 7 bases to trimming and J lost 4 bases, with 25 bases between them. In germline, CDR1 is SQVTM, CDR2 ANQGSEA. This CDR3 spans 16 amino acids. CDR3: CSGRRGALAFSTEAFF. In DNA form, the CDR3 reads TGCAGCGGGAGGAGGGGCGCGTTGGCTTTCTCCACTGAAGCTTTCTTT.

The V call is TRBV28, the J call TRBJ1-2, with D tentatively TRBD1 (6 bases). The CDR3 sequence is 16 residues long. V lost 5 bases, J lost 5 bases, and 21 bases lay in between. In germline, CDR1 is MDHEN, CDR2 SYDVKM. The CDR3 coding sequence is TGTGCCAGCAGTCCTAACGACAGAGTAGGGGGGTATGGCTACACCTTC. This codes for CASSPNDRVGGYGYTF.

The chain carries TRBV7-9 and TRBJ2-7, with 11 bases fitting TRBD2. The junction had 9 bases not matched to a gene; V was cut back by 5 bases and J by 0 bases. In germline, CDR1 is SEHNR, CDR2 FQNEAQ (reference sequence). The length of the CDR3 is 17 residues. In DNA form, the CDR3 reads TGTGCCAGCAGCCCCCGGTCGCTAGCGGGAGGCTCCTACGAGCAGTACTTC. It specifies CASSPRSLAGGSYEQYF.

V is TRBV7-2 and J is TRBJ2-1; D might be TRBD1 (7 bases). V lost 8 bases, J lost 6 bases, and 17 bases lay in between. The germline V gene has CDR1 SGHTA and CDR2 FQGNSA. This CDR3 contains 14 residues. CDR3 DNA: TGTGCCAGCTCGGGCCAGGGGGGCGGCAATGAGCAGTTCTTC. Translating it yields CASSGQGGGNEQFF.

The rearrangement uses TRBV28 and TRBJ2-7, with D maybe TRBD1 (7 bases). V shed 5 bases and J shed 2 bases, with 16 bases lying between them. Germline values: CDR1 MDHEN, CDR2 SYDVKM. The CDR3 has 15 amino acids. For the CDR3, the DNA is TGTGCCAGCAGTCGCGGCGGGACAGATGCCTACGAGCAGTACTTC. Its translation: CASSRGGTDAYEQYF.

The chain carries TRBV2 and TRBJ2-2, with D unresolved. Deletions cut 4 bases from V and 3 bases from J, with 9 bases between. This CDR3 is 14 amino acids long. Germline V gives CDR1 SNHLY, CDR2 FYNNEI. The CDR3 coding sequence is TGTGCCAGCAGTGGCGTGTCTTACACCGGGGAGCTGTTTTTT. Encoded protein: CASSGVSYTGELFF.

V usage is TRBV18 and J usage is TRBJ2-1, with 9 bases aligning to TRBD2. Germline trimming cut 6 bases from V and 9 bases from J; bases unmatched to any gene: 12. The CDR3 length is 15 residues. Looked up from germline, CDR1 is KGHSH and CDR2 is LQKENI. CDR3 protein: CASSYEIAGVGEQFF. Written as DNA, the CDR3 is TGTGCCAGCTCGTACGAAATAGCGGGGGTGGGTGAGCAGTTCTTC.

Of note for this clone: In the same sample, other DNA sequences code for this CDR3. The J gene is TRBJ1-5, the V gene TRBV7-9; no clear D. CDR1 and CDR2 (germline): SEHNR, FQNEAQ (reference sequence). V was trimmed by 3 bases and J by 4 bases, leaving 4 bases between them. The length of the CDR3 is 12 residues. CDR3 loop: CASSFSNQPQHF. In nucleotides, the CDR3 is TGTGCCAGCAGCTTTTCTAATCAGCCCCAGCATTTT.

This rearrangement joins TRBV4-1 to TRBJ2-7; D is ambiguous. There are 14 residues in the CDR3. V lost 6 bases to trimming and J lost 0 bases, with 12 bases between them. Germline V gives CDR1 MGHRA, CDR2 YSYEKL. CDR3 in DNA: TGCGCCAGCAGGAGAATTGCAGACTCCTACGAGCAGTACTTC. Protein: CASRRIADSYEQYF.

On this clone itself: The sample contains more than one DNA sequence encoding this CDR3. The CDR3 DNA follows: TGCGCCAGCAGCCGGGGACTAGCGGGAGCGTACAATGAGCAGTTCTTC. It specifies CASSRGLAGAYNEQFF. The chain links TRBV5-1 to TRBJ2-1, with 14 bases aligning to TRBD2. There are 16 residues in the CDR3. The germline CDR1 and CDR2 sequences are SGHRS and YFSETQ. The V segment lost 4 bases and the J segment 4 bases; nucleotides outside the gene matches: 4.

V gene TRBV28 combines with J gene TRBJ2-1; D call uncertain. The CDR3 contains 16 residues. Germline CDR1 is MDHEN and CDR2 is SYDVKM. Trimming shortened V by 7 bases and J by 4 bases, and 20 bases separated the two germline ends. CDR3 DNA sequence: TGTGCCAGCACTGTCCTCGGGCAGAACCTTTACAATGAGCAGTTCTTC. Encoded protein: CASTVLGQNLYNEQFF.

V is TRBV4-3 and J is TRBJ2-3, with no clear D. Germline CDR1 and CDR2: LGHNA and YSLEER. This CDR3 has 11 residues. V lost 10 bases to trimming and J lost 2 bases, with 7 bases between them. CDR3 coding DNA: TGCGCCAACGGCAACACAGATACGCAGTATTTT. Residues: CANGNTDTQYF.

The V call is TRBV5-6, the J call TRBJ1-3; D uncertain. With 2 bases removed from V and 8 bases from J, the gap between germline ends came to 14 bases. Germline CDR1 SGHDT, CDR2 YYEEEE. The CDR3 sequence is 14 residues long. The CDR3 here is CASSFSPREDTIYF. CDR3 nucleotide sequence: TGTGCCAGCAGCTTCTCGCCAAGGGAAGACACCATATATTTT. Combining the CDR3 with reference TRBV5-6 and TRBJ1-3 gives the whole variable domain DAGVTQSPTHLIKTRGQQVTLRCSPKSGHDTVSWYQQALGQGPQFIFQYYEEEERQRGNFPDRFSGHQFPNYSSELNVNALLLGDSALYLCASSFSPREDTIYFGEGSWLTVV.

The chain is built from TRBV10-3 and TRBJ2-2; D not certain. Germline loops: CDR1 ENHRY, CDR2 SYGVKD. CDR3 length equals 15 residues. V was pared by 6 bases and J by 5 bases, with 16 bases between. The CDR3 region is CAISLTGPTTGELFF. The CDR3 region has the DNA TGTGCCATCAGCCTTACGGGTCCTACGACCGGGGAGCTGTTTTTT.

The chain is built from TRBV28 and TRBJ1-4; D is ambiguous. This CDR3 is 15 amino acids long. The ends were cut back, 5 bases at V and 0 bases at J, with 10 bases in the middle. Germline values: CDR1 MDHEN, CDR2 SYDVKM. The CDR3, as DNA: TGTGCCAGCAGTCCCCCCGATGCAACTAATGAAAAACTGTTTTTT. Its translation: CASSPPDATNEKLFF.

About this clone: This specimen includes other DNA sequences encoding the same CDR3. The chain links TRBV4-1 to TRBJ2-7; 11 bases match TRBD2. The CDR3 runs to 14 residues. The V gene's germline CDR1 is MGHRA and CDR2 YSYEKL. V shed 4 bases and J 3 bases; nucleotides not matched to a gene: 2. This CDR3 is CASSRTSGYYEQYF. The DNA of the CDR3 is TGCGCCAGCAGCCGGACTAGCGGGTACTACGAGCAGTACTTC.

The chain couples TRBV6-9 to TRBJ2-5; D unresolved. This CDR3 spans 13 amino acids. Per germline, CDR1 MNHGY and CDR2 SVAAGI. Trimming shortened V by 11 bases and J by 3 bases, and 16 bases separated the two germline ends. The CDR3 region has the DNA TGTGCCGAGGCCCCATGGGTGGAAGAGACCCAGTACTTC. Translation gives CAEAPWVEETQYF.